Listed below are T cell receptor beta chains from one sample, sequenced in a study of technical replicates of blood from four donors. Repertoires were generated with immunoSEQ multiplex PCR, while TCRdb's copy carries only in-frame clones and drops some. The sample includes 68,000 or so clones, roughly 92% of them seen just once. The sample was T cells isolated from PBMCs. All receptors derive from a human donor in good health. Each CDR3 is given with its conserved first and last residue. D genes are given only for firm matches. Clone size appears in some rows only: once, few, many, or a class for an expanded clone.

cdr3_nt cdr3_aa v_call d_call j_call clone_size cdr3_length
TGTGCCAGCAAAGGGACAAAATTCTCTGGGGCCAACGTCCTGACTTTC CASKGTKFSGANVLTF TRBV6-6 NA TRBJ2-6 NA 16
TGTGCCACCAGCAGCCTGAGTCAGCCCCAGCATTTT CATSSLSQPQHF TRBV15 NA TRBJ1-5 NA 12
TGTGCCATCAGCCTGGGAGGGGTGGACACCATATATTTT CAISLGGVDTIYF TRBV10-3 NA TRBJ1-3 NA 13
TGTGCCAGCAGCGCTATTATCGGGGCTAGCGGGACCTACGAGCAGTACTTC CASSAIIGASGTYEQYF TRBV7-9 TRBD2 TRBJ2-7 NA 17
TGCGCCAGCAGCCTCCAGGCAGGAGCGGGACCAACTCAAGAGACCCAGTACTTC CASSLQAGAGPTQETQYF TRBV4-3 TRBD2 TRBJ2-5 NA 18
TGTGCCAGCAGCGTAGGGGACATCGGAAGCACAGATACGCAGTATTTT CASSVGDIGSTDTQYF TRBV9 NA TRBJ2-3 NA 16
TGCAGCGTTGAGGTAACGGGGGAGGGCAATCAGCCCCAGCATTTT CSVEVTGEGNQPQHF TRBV29-1 NA TRBJ1-5 NA 15
TGTGCCAGCAGTCCAAGCGGGAGTTACAGGGAGCTGTTTTTT CASSPSGSYRELFF TRBV5-4 TRBD2 TRBJ2-2 NA 14
TGTGCCAGTAGTATAGACAGTGGCTCTGGAAACACCATATATTTT CASSIDSGSGNTIYF TRBV19 NA TRBJ1-3 once 15
TGTGCCAGCAGTACTAGCGCCAGCACAGATACGCAGTATTTT CASSTSASTDTQYF TRBV6-4 TRBD2 TRBJ2-3 NA 14
TGTGCCAGCAGTTTTAGACAGGGCCCTGAGCAGTACTTC CASSFRQGPEQYF TRBV27 TRBD1 TRBJ2-7 NA 13
TGTGCCAGTAGCAGGGGGCAAGAGACCCAGTACTTC CASSRGQETQYF TRBV19 TRBD1 TRBJ2-5 NA 12
TGTGCCAGCAGCCCAAGCGCTAGCACAGATACGCAGTATTTT CASSPSASTDTQYF TRBV14 NA TRBJ2-3 once 14
TGTGCCTGGAACCCTATTTTGAACACTGAAGCTTTCTTT CAWNPILNTEAFF TRBV30 NA TRBJ1-1 few 13
TGTGCCAGCAGCACAGGGACTAGCGGGGGTCAGAACACCGGGGAGCTGTTTTTT CASSTGTSGGQNTGELFF TRBV9 TRBD2 TRBJ2-2 NA 18
TGTGCCAGCAGCGCGGACCGGGACAGGGGCTACGAGCAGTACTTC CASSADRDRGYEQYF TRBV11-2 TRBD1 TRBJ2-7 NA 15
TGTGCCTGGGCTGTCATGGCGGGGTCCTCCTACGAGCAGTACTTC CAWAVMAGSSYEQYF TRBV30 NA TRBJ2-7 NA 15